The 10 T cell receptor beta chains reported below all come from one sample, sequenced in a study of OX40 agonist ivuxolimab in advanced cancers. Library method: the immunoSEQ multiplex PCR assay. TCRdb mirrors the immuneACCESS table, restricted to in-frame sequences. Some clones are absent from its copies; in checked studies, under half trace to an unresolved V gene, and the reason for the others is unknown. Across this sample there are over 25,000 clones, with around nine tenths seen only once. Together, the top ten hold just under 9.5% of the sample. The sequenced sample was CD4+ or CD8+ T cells sorted from blood, obtained in a trial of the OX40 agonist ivuxolimab. Receptors originate from an adult with an advanced solid tumor such as melanoma, head and neck, liver or kidney cancer.

This clone was observed a single time. This chain uses TRBV4-1 with TRBJ2-2; no clear D. V lost 10 bases, J lost 1 base, and 13 bases lay in between. There are 14 residues in the CDR3. CDR1 and CDR2 (germline): MGHRA, YSYEKL. The DNA of the CDR3 is TGCGCCACCTCACTAACCAAGAACACCGGGGAGCTGTTTTTT. This gives the protein CATSLTKNTGELFF.

This chain uses TRBV5-1 with TRBJ1-5, with D unclear. Germline assignment: CDR1 SGHRS and CDR2 YFSETQ. Trimming removed 5 bases at V and 6 bases at J, with 12 bases between. The CDR3 length is 13 residues. CDR3 region: CASSLGPGQPQHF. CDR3 DNA sequence: TGCGCCAGCAGTTTAGGACCCGGTCAGCCCCAGCATTTT.

V gene TRBV6-5 combines with J gene TRBJ2-5, with D perhaps assigned TRBD1 or TRBD2 (6 bases each). Germline V lookup: CDR1 MNHEY, CDR2 SVGAGI. V was clipped by 0 bases and J by 8 bases, with 16 bases between them. This CDR3 has 15 residues. CDR3 DNA: TGTGCCAGCAGTTACTCGATTTGGGGGGCTGGCACCCAGTACTTC. Protein product: CASSYSIWGAGTQYF.

The rearrangement links TRBV11-2 to TRBJ1-6, with D uncertain. The CDR3 runs to 16 residues. V shed 0 bases and J shed 7 bases, with 13 bases lying between them. Looked up from germline, CDR1 is SGHAT and CDR2 is FQNNGV. The CDR3 coding sequence is TGTGCCAGCAGCTTAGAGGCTTATAAGACGAATTCACCCCTCCACTTT. Protein sequence: CASSLEAYKTNSPLHF.

The chain has TRBV4-3 and TRBJ2-5; TRBD1 aligns across 7 bases. The CDR3 is 14 residues long. After removal of 0 bases from V and 5 bases from J, the junction contained 3 bases not matched to a gene. Looked up from germline, CDR1 is LGHNA and CDR2 is YSLEER. The CDR3 loop is CASSQDLQGETQYF. CDR3 in DNA: TGCGCCAGCAGCCAAGATTTACAGGGGGAGACCCAGTACTTC.

This sequence joins TRBV6-1 and TRBJ1-2; no clear D gene. Per the germline V gene, CDR1 is MNHNS and CDR2 is SASEGT. The V and J ends lost 4 bases and 7 bases respectively, with 4 bases between them. CDR3 length equals 10 residues. The CDR3 DNA sequence: TGTGCCAGCAGTGCAAGTGGCTACACCTTC. Translating gives CASSASGYTF.

The chain links TRBV9 to TRBJ2-7; a weak D match, TRBD1 (5 bases). V lost 3 bases to trimming and J lost 3 bases, with 10 bases between them. CDR1 and CDR2 from the germline V gene are SGDLS and YYNGEE. The CDR3 is 13 amino acids. The CDR3 DNA follows: TGTGCCAGCAGCGGGGGCATCGGCTACGAGCAGTACTTC. It codes for CASSGGIGYEQYF. Filled out from reference TRBV9 and TRBJ2-7, the complete variable domain reads DSGVTQTPKHLITATGQRVTLRCSPRSGDLSVYWYQQSLDQGLQFLIQYYNGEERAKGNILERFSAQQFPDLHSELNLSSLELGDSALYFCASSGGIGYEQYFGPGTRLTVT.

CDR3 amino acids: CASGRGPATNEKLFF. CDR3 bases: TGTGCCAGCGGGAGGGGGCCAGCAACTAATGAAAAACTGTTTTTT. The rearrangement joins TRBV7-4 to TRBJ1-4; 7 bases match TRBD1. Germline V CDR1 and CDR2: SGHVT, SQSDAQ. This CDR3 is built from 15 residues. V was clipped by 8 bases and J by 0 bases; unmatched bases: 6.

J is TRBJ2-7 and V is TRBV23-1; D not certain. TRBV23-1 is filed as an ORF, its function uncertain. The CDR3 is 14 amino acids. The V gene lost 0 bases and the J gene lost 1 base, with 7 bases spanning the gap. DNA for the CDR3: TGCGCCAGCAGTCAATCGTCCAGATCCTACGAGCAGTACTTC. This translates into CASSQSSRSYEQYF.

The CDR3 protein is CASSRTGGYNEQFF. The CDR3 DNA reads as TGCGCCAGCAGCCGGACAGGGGGCTACAATGAGCAGTTCTTC. This rearrangement joins TRBV4-1 to TRBJ2-1; 10 nucleotides line up with TRBD1. Germline V lookup: CDR1 MGHRA, CDR2 YSYEKL. The trim removed 4 bases at V and 3 bases at J, leaving 0 bases unmatched. The CDR3 has 14 residues.